The TCR beta chain under discussion was sequenced for a study of T cell clonality in common variable immunodeficiency. Study findings and constraints: Authors noted CVID clonality's cause needs subpopulation repertoire sequencing.

The CDR3 covers 15 residues. The germline V and J ends were trimmed by 2 bases and 0 bases, with 10 bases remaining between them. Per the germline V gene, CDR1 is MGHRA and CDR2 is YSYEKL. This clone was picked up many times. Its cognate antigen is unknown. The CDR3 goes on 3 residues after the read ends, and that part is filled in from the germline J gene. Equal genomic DNA amounts from CVID and control samples were sequenced. TCRdb's table, derived via immunoSEQ multiplex PCR, lists solely in-frame clones and lacks some. The sample presents fewer than 70,000 clones, none singletons. This TCR came from a person aged 18-70 years in good health. The sample consisted of peripheral blood mononuclear cells. The chain couples TRBV4-1 to TRBJ2-5; D uncertain. The covered CDR3 bases are TGCGCCAGCAGCCAACCGACTGAAGACCAAGAGACC. Translated: CASSQPTEDQET. In full, the CDR3 reads CASSQPTEDQETQYF.